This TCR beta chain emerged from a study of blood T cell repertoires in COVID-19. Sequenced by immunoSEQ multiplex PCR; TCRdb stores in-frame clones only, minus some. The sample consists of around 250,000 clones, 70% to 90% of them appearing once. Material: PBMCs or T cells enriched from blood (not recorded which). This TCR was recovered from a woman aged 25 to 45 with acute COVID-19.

CDR3: CASSKGRAQGDNEQFF. The CDR3 bases are TGTGCCAGCAGCAAAGGTCGAGCACAAGGGGACAATGAGCAGTTCTTC. This rearrangement joins TRBV21-1 to TRBJ2-1; no DNA check was done on the table's D call, TRBD1. TRBV21-1 is an annotated pseudogene. The CDR3 has 16 amino acids.